This T cell receptor (beta chain) is drawn from a study of Tregs in tolerant kidney transplant recipients. Only in-frame clones appear in the TCRdb table, and some are missing; sequencing was by immunoSEQ multiplex PCR. This table holds tens of thousands of clones, 98% found once. Sequenced here: CD4+ T cells from blood, sampled before the transplant. The sequence was obtained from a human donor who received a combined kidney and bone marrow transplant.

CDR3 DNA: TGTGCCAGCAGCTCAGACAGGACTTATGGCTACACCTTC. Amino acids: CASSSDRTYGYTF. The J gene is TRBJ1-2, the V gene TRBV7-2; maybe TRBD1 (6 bases). Trimming removed 4 bases from V and 5 bases from J, with 11 bases in between. The CDR3 extends over 13 amino acids. Per germline, CDR1 SGHTA and CDR2 FQGNSA.